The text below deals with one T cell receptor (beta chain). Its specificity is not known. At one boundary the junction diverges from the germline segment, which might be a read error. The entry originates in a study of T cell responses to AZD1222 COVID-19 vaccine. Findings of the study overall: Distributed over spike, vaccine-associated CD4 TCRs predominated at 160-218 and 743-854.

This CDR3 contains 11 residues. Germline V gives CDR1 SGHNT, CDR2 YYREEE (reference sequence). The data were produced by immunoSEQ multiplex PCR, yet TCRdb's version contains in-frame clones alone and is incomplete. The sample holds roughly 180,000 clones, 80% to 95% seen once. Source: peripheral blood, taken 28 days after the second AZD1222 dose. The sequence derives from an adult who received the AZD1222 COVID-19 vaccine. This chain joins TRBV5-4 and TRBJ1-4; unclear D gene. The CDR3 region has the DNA TGTGCCAGCAGTATAGGTGAACAACTGTTTTTT. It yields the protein CASSIGEQLFF.